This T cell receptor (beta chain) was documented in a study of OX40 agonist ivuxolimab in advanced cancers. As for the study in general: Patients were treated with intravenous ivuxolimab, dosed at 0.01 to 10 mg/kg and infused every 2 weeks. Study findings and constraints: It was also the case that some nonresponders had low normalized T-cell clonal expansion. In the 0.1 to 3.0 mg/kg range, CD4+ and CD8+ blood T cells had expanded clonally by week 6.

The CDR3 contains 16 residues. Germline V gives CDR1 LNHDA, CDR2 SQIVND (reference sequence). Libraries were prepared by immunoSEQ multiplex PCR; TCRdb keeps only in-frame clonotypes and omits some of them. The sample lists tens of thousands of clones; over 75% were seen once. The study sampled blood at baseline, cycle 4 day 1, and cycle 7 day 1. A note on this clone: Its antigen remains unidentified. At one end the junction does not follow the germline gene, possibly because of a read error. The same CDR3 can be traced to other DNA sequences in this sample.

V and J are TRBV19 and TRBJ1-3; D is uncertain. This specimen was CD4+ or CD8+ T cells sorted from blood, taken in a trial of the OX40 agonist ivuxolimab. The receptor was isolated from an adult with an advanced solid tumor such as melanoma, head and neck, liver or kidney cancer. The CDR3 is CASSATWISTGNTIYF. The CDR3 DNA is TGCGCCAGTAGTGCGACCTGGATAAGCACTGGAAACACCATATATTTT.